This TCR beta chain was sequenced for a study of cytomegalovirus exposure and HLA in healthy donors. Study-level points and caveats: For cytomegalovirus status, the classifier reportedly gave diagnoses with high specificity and sensitivity. Further analysis, carried out later, found HLA-associated TCR beta chains more clonally expanded than equally common other chains. Investigators reported 150 to 200 TCR beta chains as tied to cytomegalovirus. It was in a later analysis that TCR association rates were seen to vary by HLA locus, highest for DRB1 and lowest for HLA-C.

In the case of this clone: Its cognate antigen is unknown.

CDR3 length equals 15 residues. The germline CDR1 and CDR2 sequences are MDHEN and SYDVKM. V shed 4 bases and J shed 9 bases, with 16 bases lying between them. With 60 Vbeta and 13 Jbeta primers, the PCR was carried out. Sequencing used immunoSEQ multiplex PCR; TCRdb keeps in-frame clones, though not all of them. The sample consists of more than 110,000 clones, roughly four fifths of them appearing once. The receptor's source is a woman aged 45-59 years in good health and CMV-seronegative. This rearrangement joins TRBV28 to TRBJ1-6, with D perhaps matching TRBD1 (6 bases). The specimen was PBMCs. CDR3 sequence reads: CASSSQTGSGSPLHF. Written as DNA, the CDR3 is TGTGCCAGCAGTTCGCAAACAGGGAGTGGTTCACCCCTCCACTTT. The full variable domain, in which reference TRBV28 and TRBJ1-6 provide the parts outside the CDR3, is DVKVTQSSRYLVKRTGEKVFLECVQDMDHENMFWYRQDPGLGLRLIYFSYDVKMKEKGDIPEGYSVSREKKERFSLILESASTNQTSMYLCASSSQTGSGSPLHFGNGTRLTVT.